The present TCR beta chain was sequenced within a study of post-analysis software for immune sequencing data. Worth noting for this clonotype: A much larger clone sits a single nucleotide away, making a read error possible.

cDNA libraries of TCR beta carried unique molecular identifiers. One entry per CDR3 protein results from TCRdb running MiXCR on the PCR reads. The sample carries under 200,000 distinct CDR3 sequences, around 30% recorded once. The sequenced sample consisted of blood. The sequence derives from a girl between 2 and 17 years old with multiple sclerosis.

In DNA, the CDR3 is TGCAGCGCTGGGGGCAGGGAGACCCAGTACTTC. Protein sequence: CSAGGRETQYF. The rearrangement links TRBV29-1 to TRBJ2-5, with a tentative D call TRBD1 (6 bases). Germline values: CDR1 SQVTM, CDR2 ANQGSEA. V dropped 7 bases and J dropped 5 bases, with 11 bases sitting between them. The CDR3 runs to 11 residues.